This T cell receptor (beta chain) was observed in a study of cytomegalovirus exposure and HLA in healthy donors. This CDR3 is 18 amino acids long. Germline V CDR1 and CDR2: ENHRY, SYGVKD. Trimming cost V 5 bases and J 2 bases; bases outside gene matches: 13. Use of 60 Vbeta and 13 Jbeta primers characterized the PCR. Repertoires were generated with immunoSEQ multiplex PCR, while TCRdb's copy carries only in-frame clones and drops some. The table includes 75,000 to 90,000 clones, 63% detected once. Sequences were obtained from PBMCs. The sequence came from a woman aged 35 to 49 in good health and CMV-seropositive. This chain uses TRBV10-3 with TRBJ2-3; 10 bases map to TRBD2. The CDR3 DNA reads TGTGCCATCAGTCCGACAATCACTAGCGGGACCTCCACAGATACGCAGTATTTT. This encodes CAISPTITSGTSTDTQYF.